The 27 T cell receptor beta chains below were found in one sample sequenced in a study of regulatory T cells in long-lasting Graves disease. HTBI primers from iRepertoire and Arm-PCR of CDR3 regions yielded the TCR beta libraries. TCRdb recomputed calls from the multiplex PCR reads with MiXCR, one row per CDR3 protein. The table shows roughly 420,000 distinct CDR3 sequences, with approximately 15% occurring only once. Time point meaning: newly diagnosed GD, antithyroid drugs for less than 3 months. RNA from PBMCs was the source of the TCR library. This same sample was also part of a study on T cells in Graves' hyperthyroidism and ophthalmopathy.

Sequencing was performed on peripheral blood mononuclear cells (PBMCs), taken at new diagnosis, from a patient treated with antithyroid drugs. The origin of the receptors is a woman aged 45-59 years with Graves disease.

There are a few counts of this clonotype. The chain carries TRBV19 and TRBJ1-1, with D possibly being TRBD1 (5 bases). Looked up from germline, CDR1 is LNHDA and CDR2 is SQIVND (reference sequence). The V end lost 5 bases, the J end lost 5 bases, and 12 bases lay between the germline ends. CDR3 length equals 13 residues. The CDR3 DNA is TGTGCCAGTAGTTCCCACGAGGGGACTGAAGCTTTCTTT. Translating gives CASSSHEGTEAFF.

This clonotype was counted ten times or more. The chain has TRBV2 and TRBJ2-1; D not certain. The CDR3 runs to 12 residues. The V end was cut by 7 bases, the J end by 6 bases, with 10 bases between. The germline CDR1 and CDR2 sequences are SNHLY and FYNNEI. CDR3 amino acids: CASNRRGNEQFF. DNA for the CDR3: TGTGCCAGCAATCGACGTGGCAATGAGCAGTTCTTC.

This clonotype showed up just a few times. This CDR3 is CASSTGQGLVGYTF. In DNA form, the CDR3 reads TGTGCCAGCAGTACCGGACAGGGGTTAGTGGGCTACACCTTC. The V and J genes are TRBV6-1 and TRBJ1-2; 9 nucleotides agree with TRBD1. J gave up 8 bases and V 5 bases, and 9 bases lay outside the gene matches. The CDR3 has 14 amino acids. Germline loops: CDR1 MNHNS, CDR2 SASEGT.

In its sample, this clonotype was seen a few times. The J gene is TRBJ2-1, the V gene TRBV19; 8 bases agree with TRBD1. There are 16 residues in the CDR3. V trimming: 1 base; J trimming: 4 bases; junction bases outside the gene matches: 6. Germline V CDR1 and CDR2: LNHDA, SQIVND (reference sequence). The CDR3 DNA sequence: TGTGCCAGTAGTATAGGCCAGACAGGGGTGTACAATGAGCAGTTCTTC. This codes for CASSIGQTGVYNEQFF.

The chain uses TRBV27 and TRBJ1-6; tentative D call: TRBD1 (6 bases). This CDR3 has 14 amino acids. The V gene lost 6 bases and the J gene lost 1 base, with 7 bases spanning the gap. CDR1 and CDR2 from the germline V gene are MNHEY and SMNVEV (reference sequence). CDR3 residues: CASRGASYNSPLHF. Written as DNA, the CDR3 is TGTGCCAGCAGGGGGGCTTCCTATAATTCACCCCTCCACTTT.

This clonotype was recorded many times. The rearrangement uses TRBV5-1 and TRBJ2-3, with 7 bases aligning to TRBD1. Germline lookup yields CDR1 SGHRS and CDR2 YFSETQ. This CDR3 is built from 15 residues. Unmatched junction bases numbered 5, after V lost 2 bases and J lost 2 bases. CDR3 nucleotides: TGCGCCAGCAGCTTAAATACAGGGGCCACAGATACGCAGTATTTT. Translated, it gives CASSLNTGATDTQYF.

This clonotype has a count of ten or more. The chain recombines TRBV11-2 with TRBJ1-3, with a weak D call TRBD1 (5 bases). The CDR3 has 11 residues. The germline V gene encodes CDR1 SGHAT and CDR2 FQNNGV. The V end was cut by 1 base, the J end by 14 bases, with 9 bases between. CDR3 in DNA: TGTGCCAGCAGCTTAGGTCGGGACCTATATTTT. Protein: CASSLGRDLYF.

A few counts support this clonotype. The chain carries TRBV6-2 or TRBV6-3 and TRBJ2-7; TRBD2 matches at 8 bases. The CDR3 length is 15 residues. V was pared by 5 bases and J by 4 bases, with 10 bases of the junction left unmatched. Germline V lookup: CDR1 MNHEY, CDR2 SVGEGT. CDR3 DNA sequence: TGTGCCAGCAGTGAAGAAGGAGCGGGAGCATACGAGCAGTACTTC. It specifies CASSEEGAGAYEQYF.

In nucleotides, the CDR3 is TGTGCCAGCAGCGTAGCTACAGGCCTACCCAACTACAATGAGCAGTTCTTC. Translated: CASSVATGLPNYNEQFF. The rearrangement joins TRBV9 to TRBJ2-1, with TRBD1 as a possible D gene (5 bases). There are 17 residues in the CDR3. Germline CDR1 SGDLS, CDR2 YYNGEE. V was clipped by 0 bases and J by 3 bases, with 16 bases between them.

This clonotype was seen repeatedly, ten times or more. CDR3 in DNA: TGCAGCGTAAGGGCCCCCACAGGGACCTACGAGCAGTACTTC. Translated, it gives CSVRAPTGTYEQYF. The rearrangement joins TRBV29-1 to TRBJ2-7; D possibly corresponds to TRBD1 (6 bases). The CDR3 covers 14 residues. In germline, CDR1 is SQVTM, CDR2 ANQGSEA. V lost 6 bases and J lost 2, with 17 bases in between.

This clonotype was counted at least ten times. The chain employs TRBV5-1 and TRBJ2-1; D is unresolved. The CDR3 runs 12 residues. Germline V gene sequence: CDR1 SGHRS, CDR2 YFSETQ. V was cut by 2 bases and J by 8 bases, with 8 bases left in between. This CDR3 reads CASSFEFYEQFF. The DNA for the CDR3 is TGCGCCAGCAGCTTCGAATTCTATGAGCAGTTCTTC.

There are a few counts of this clonotype. The chain couples TRBV5-6 to TRBJ1-2; unclear D gene. V was shortened by 1 base and J by 6 bases, with 7 bases between the two germline ends. Germline CDR1 is SGHDT and CDR2 is YYEEEE. This CDR3 has 12 residues. CDR3 in DNA: TGTGCCAGCAGCTTGTTCGCAGATGGCTACACCTTC. This encodes CASSLFADGYTF.

This chain connects TRBV6-1 to TRBJ2-6; 7 positions match TRBD2. This CDR3 has 17 amino acids. Germline V gene data show CDR1 as MNHNS and CDR2 as SASEGT. V shed 7 bases, J shed 0 bases, and the junction held 9 bases outside the gene matches. The CDR3 is CASTGRGFPSGANVLTF. DNA of the CDR3: TGTGCCAGCACGGGGCGGGGGTTTCCCTCTGGGGCCAACGTCCTGACTTTC.

This clonotype was counted a few times. This rearrangement joins TRBV6-9 to TRBJ2-1, with 7 nucleotides matching TRBD2. With the DNA end fitting TRBJ2-5 better, the J assignment may be wrong. CDR3 length: 16 amino acids. Germline loops: CDR1 MNHGY, CDR2 SVAAGI. This CDR3 reads CASSKGRGTRGETQYF. The DNA for the CDR3 is TGTGCCAGCAGTAAAGGTCGCGGGACGCGGGGGGAGACCCAGTACTTC.

In this sample, this clonotype turned up a few times. One end of the junction varies from germline; a read error may be responsible. The rearrangement uses TRBV2 and TRBJ1-1; D gene ambiguous. CDR1 is SNHLY, CDR2 FYNNEI, per germline. The CDR3 length is 11 residues. The CDR3 is CASPGDTGAFF. The CDR3 DNA reads as TGTGCCTCGCCGGGAGACACTGGAGCTTTCTTT.

The rearrangement uses TRBV28 and TRBJ1-5; 10 bases are a match to TRBD1. CDR3 size: 15 residues. Germline V gene sequence: CDR1 MDHEN, CDR2 SYDVKM. Trimming removed 5 bases from V and 8 bases from J; junction bases left unmatched: 9. CDR3 protein: CASSLTPTGGEPQHF. As DNA, the CDR3 is TGTGCCAGCAGTCTAACCCCGACAGGGGGCGAGCCCCAGCATTTT.

This clonotype occurred a few times. A junction end diverges from the germline sequence, so it may reflect a read error. The chain combines TRBV5-1 with TRBJ2-3, with D possibly matching TRBD1 (6 bases). Germline V gene lookup returns CDR1 SGHRS and CDR2 YFSETQ. The CDR3 sequence is 15 residues long. For the CDR3, the DNA is TGTGCCAGCAGCTTAACAGGGTCTAGCACAGATACGCAGTATTTT. It yields the protein CASSLTGSSTDTQYF.

The rearrangement joins TRBV6-2 or TRBV6-3 to TRBJ2-7; 9 bases agree with TRBD2. The CDR3 has 14 amino acids. V gave up 5 bases and J gave up 4 bases; unmatched junction bases: 6. The germline CDR1 and CDR2 sequences are MNHEY and SVGEGT. The CDR3 spells CASSRSGRVYEQYF. The CDR3 DNA reads TGTGCCAGCAGTCGTAGCGGGAGAGTTTACGAGCAGTACTTC.

This clonotype was detected only a few times. V usage is TRBV6-1 and J usage is TRBJ1-2; 7 bases line up with TRBD1. This CDR3 comprises 16 residues. Germline V gives CDR1 MNHNS, CDR2 SASEGT. J gave up 7 bases and V 7 bases, and 18 bases lay outside the gene matches. The CDR3 DNA sequence: TGTGCCAGCACCAGACAGGGAATCACCGAATTCGGTGGCTACACCTTC. Amino acid sequence: CASTRQGITEFGGYTF.

About this clonotype itself: A read error is likely, as this CDR3 ends without the conserved phenylalanine or tryptophan. The V gene is TRBV11-2, the J gene TRBJ1-1; the D is unclear. The CDR3 contains 14 residues. Germline lookup yields CDR1 SGHAT and CDR2 FQNNGV. The V and J ends lost 3 bases and 3 bases respectively, with 11 bases between them. The DNA for the CDR3 is TGTGCCAGCAGCTTTACAGATTTGGACACTGAAGCTTTCTCT. Translating gives CASSFTDLDTEAFS.

This clonotype was picked up many times. The V call is TRBV2, the J call TRBJ1-4; possible D gene TRBD1, 6 bases. Germline loops: CDR1 SNHLY, CDR2 FYNNEI. The CDR3 spans 14 residues. With 4 bases removed from V and 8 bases from J, the gap between germline ends came to 14 bases. The CDR3 bases are TGTGCCAGCAGTGCCGACAGGTCTGAGGAAAAACTGTTTTTT. Translating it yields CASSADRSEEKLFF. The full variable domain, with the rest looked up from reference TRBV2 and TRBJ1-4, is EPEVTQTPSHQVTQMGQEVILRCVPISNHLYFYWYRQILGQKVEFLVSFYNNEISEKSEIFDDQFSVERPDGSNFTLKIRSTKLEDSAMYFCASSADRSEEKLFFGSGTQLSVL.

This chain links TRBV28 with TRBJ2-7; D may be TRBD1 (6 bases). Trimming took off 5 bases at V and 2 bases at J, with 10 bases between the two ends. This CDR3 contains 13 residues. The germline V gene has CDR1 MDHEN and CDR2 SYDVKM. DNA for the CDR3: TGTGCCAGCAGTGAGGGGGTACCCTACGAGCAGTACTTC. Amino acids: CASSEGVPYEQYF.

The V and J genes are TRBV25-1 and TRBJ1-1; TRBD1 agrees at 8 bases. V gave up 3 bases and J gave up 1 base; unmatched junction bases: 4. The CDR3 covers 15 residues. Germline assignment: CDR1 MGHDK and CDR2 SYGVNS. CDR3 protein: CASSEGTGRNTEAFF. CDR3 coding DNA: TGTGCCAGCAGTGAGGGGACAGGCAGGAACACTGAAGCTTTCTTT.

This clonotype was counted many times. This rearrangement joins TRBV6-1 to TRBJ2-7, with D perhaps TRBD2 (6 bases). Germline lookup yields CDR1 MNHNS and CDR2 SASEGT. With 8 bases removed from V and 4 bases from J, the gap between germline ends came to 24 bases. CDR3 length: 16 amino acids. The chain's CDR3 is CASAPGAGLDGYEQYF. The DNA for the CDR3 is TGTGCCAGCGCCCCCGGAGCGGGCCTCGATGGGTACGAGCAGTACTTC.

This clonotype was observed many times. The genes are TRBV27 and TRBJ2-1; 10 bases are shared with TRBD2. CDR1 is MNHEY and CDR2 is SMNVEV in the germline V gene (reference sequence). V trimming: 4 bases; J trimming: 5 bases; junction bases outside the gene matches: 23. CDR3 length equals 21 residues. The CDR3 loop is CASSSSPGRTSGVDRNNEQFF. DNA of the CDR3: TGTGCCAGCAGTTCAAGCCCGGGTAGGACTAGCGGTGTGGATCGTAACAATGAGCAGTTCTTC.

Worth noting for this clonotype: This may come from a read error, since a much larger clone is one base off. V and J are TRBV6-5 and TRBJ1-1; no definite D call. This CDR3 has 14 residues. The germline V gene has CDR1 MNHEY and CDR2 SVGAGI. The CDR3 DNA follows: TGTGCCAGCAGTGACTCGCCTTTAAGGGCTGAAGCTTCCTTT. Translation: CASSDSPLRAEASF.

This rearrangement joins TRBV5-1 to TRBJ2-7; 8 bases match TRBD1. This CDR3 contains 14 residues. Germline values: CDR1 SGHRS, CDR2 YFSETQ. Trimming at V came to 3 bases and at J to 4 bases, leaving 6 bases not matched to a gene. The CDR3 region has the DNA TGCGCCAGCAGCTCGACAGGGGCCCAATACGAGCAGTACTTC. Residues: CASSSTGAQYEQYF.